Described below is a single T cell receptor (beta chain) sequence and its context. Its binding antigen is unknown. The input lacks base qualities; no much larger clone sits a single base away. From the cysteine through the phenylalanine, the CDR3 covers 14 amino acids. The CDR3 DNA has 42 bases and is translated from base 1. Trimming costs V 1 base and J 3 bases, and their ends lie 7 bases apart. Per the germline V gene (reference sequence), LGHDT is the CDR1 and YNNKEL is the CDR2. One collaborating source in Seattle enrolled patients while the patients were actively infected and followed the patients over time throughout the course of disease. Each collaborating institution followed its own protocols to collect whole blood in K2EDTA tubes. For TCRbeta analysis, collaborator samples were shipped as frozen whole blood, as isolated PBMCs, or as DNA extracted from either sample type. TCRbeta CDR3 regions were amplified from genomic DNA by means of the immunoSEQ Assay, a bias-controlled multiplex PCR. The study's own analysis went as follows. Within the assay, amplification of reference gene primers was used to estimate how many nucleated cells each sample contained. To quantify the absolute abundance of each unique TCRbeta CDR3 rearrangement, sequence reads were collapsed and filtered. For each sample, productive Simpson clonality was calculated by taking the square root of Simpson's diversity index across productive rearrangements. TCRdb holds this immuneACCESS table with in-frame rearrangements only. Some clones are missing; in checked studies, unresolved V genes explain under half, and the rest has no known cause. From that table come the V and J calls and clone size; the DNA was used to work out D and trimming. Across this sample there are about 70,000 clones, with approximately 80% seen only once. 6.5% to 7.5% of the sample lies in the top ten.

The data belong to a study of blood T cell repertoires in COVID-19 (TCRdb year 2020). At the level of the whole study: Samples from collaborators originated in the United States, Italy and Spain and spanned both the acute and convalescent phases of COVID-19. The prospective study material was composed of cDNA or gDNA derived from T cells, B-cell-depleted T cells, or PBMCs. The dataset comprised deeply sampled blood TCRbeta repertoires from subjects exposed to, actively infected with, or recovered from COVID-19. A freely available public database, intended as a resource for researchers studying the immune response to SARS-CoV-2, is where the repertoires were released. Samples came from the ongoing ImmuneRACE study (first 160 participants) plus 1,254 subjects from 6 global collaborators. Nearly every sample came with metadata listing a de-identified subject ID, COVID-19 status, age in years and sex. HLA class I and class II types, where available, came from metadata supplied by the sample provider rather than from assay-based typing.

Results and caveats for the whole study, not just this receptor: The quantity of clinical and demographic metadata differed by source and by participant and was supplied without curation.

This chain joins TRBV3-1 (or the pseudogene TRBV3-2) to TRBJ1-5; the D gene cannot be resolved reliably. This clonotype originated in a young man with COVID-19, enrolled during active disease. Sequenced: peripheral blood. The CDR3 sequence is CASSQGSVNQPQHF. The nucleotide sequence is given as TGTGCCAGCAGCCAAGGGTCAGTCAATCAGCCCCAGCATTTT.